Listed here is a single TCR beta chain. Sequencing was performed with immunoSEQ multiplex PCR; in TCRdb, only in-frame clones are kept and a portion is missing. The table shows about 270,000 clones, with around 92% occurring only once. This sample was taken from a study of blood T cell repertoires in COVID-19. On the study more broadly: PBMCs, B-cell-depleted T cells, or T cells provided the cDNA or gDNA that made up the material.

Germline CDR1 reads SEHNR; CDR2 reads FQNEAQ (reference sequence). The CDR3 extends over 13 amino acids. V shed 4 bases and J shed 4 bases, with 10 bases lying between them. The source of this sequence is a person under 35 with COVID-19, enrolled during active disease. V usage is TRBV7-9 and J usage is TRBJ1-2; D is perhaps TRBD1 (5 bases). Sequencing was carried out using peripheral blood. In nucleotides, the CDR3 is TGTGCCAGCAGCTCTCCGACAGCCTATGGCTACACCTTC. It encodes CASSSPTAYGYTF.